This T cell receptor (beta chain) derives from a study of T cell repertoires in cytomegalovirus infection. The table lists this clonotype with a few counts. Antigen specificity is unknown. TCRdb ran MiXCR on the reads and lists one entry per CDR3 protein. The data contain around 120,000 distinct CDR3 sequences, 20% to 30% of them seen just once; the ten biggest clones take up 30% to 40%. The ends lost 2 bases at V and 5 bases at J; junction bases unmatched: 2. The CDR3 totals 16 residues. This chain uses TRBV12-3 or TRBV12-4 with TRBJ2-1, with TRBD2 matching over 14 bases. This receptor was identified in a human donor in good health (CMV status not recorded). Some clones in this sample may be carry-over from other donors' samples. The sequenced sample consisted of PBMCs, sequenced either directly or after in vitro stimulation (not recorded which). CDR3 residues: CASSLPTSGRDNEQFF. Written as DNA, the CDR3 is TGTGCCAGCAGTTTACCGACTAGCGGGAGGGACAATGAGCAGTTCTTC.